The 20 T cell receptor beta chains reported below all come from one sample, sequenced in a study of blood T cell repertoires in COVID-19. Here immunoSEQ multiplex PCR was the method, and the copy in TCRdb shows in-frame clones only, minus some. The top ten clones hold more than 0.8% of a sample with 95,000 to 150,000 clones, about two thirds of them seen once. Sequences were obtained from peripheral blood. These receptors originate from a human donor with acute or convalescent COVID-19. The donor label of this sample is uncertain.

This clone was observed a single time. The rearrangement links TRBV27 to TRBJ2-3; tentative D call: TRBD2 (6 bases). The germline gives CDR1 MNHEY, CDR2 SMNVEV (reference sequence). The CDR3 totals 15 residues. The ends were cut back, 0 bases at V and 7 bases at J, with 14 bases in the middle. CDR3 amino acids: CASSLSGGGWNTQYF. In DNA, the CDR3 is TGTGCCAGCAGTTTATCGGGGGGTGGGTGGAATACGCAGTATTTT.

The V and J genes are TRBV14 and TRBJ2-1, with 11 bases aligning to TRBD2. The ends lost 4 bases at V and 1 base at J; junction bases unmatched: 3. Germline CDR1 reads SGHDN; CDR2 reads FVKESK. The CDR3 is made up of 16 amino acids. The CDR3 sequence: CASSRTSGSSYNEQFF. CDR3 nucleotides: TGTGCCAGCAGCCGGACTAGCGGGTCATCCTACAATGAGCAGTTCTTC.

Comments on this clone: This sample includes further DNA sequences coding for the same CDR3. The chain uses TRBV2 and TRBJ2-5; 8 bases agree with TRBD2. The CDR3 has 15 amino acids. The junction had 8 bases not matched to a gene; V was cut back by 3 bases and J by 5 bases. Per the germline V gene, CDR1 is SNHLY and CDR2 is FYNNEI. This CDR3 reads CASSDTRGGGETQYF. CDR3 nucleotide sequence: TGTGCCAGCAGTGATACCCGGGGGGGCGGGGAGACCCAGTACTTC.

CDR3 region: CASSPPAQRGAYEQYV. The CDR3 bases are TGCGCCAGCAGCCCCCCAGCCCAGCGGGGGGCCTACGAGCAGTACGTC. The rearrangement links TRBV5-1 to TRBJ2-7; 9 bases map to TRBD2. The germline V gene has CDR1 SGHRS and CDR2 YFSETQ. Trimming removed 4 bases from V and 2 bases from J; junction bases left unmatched: 10. CDR3 size: 16 residues.

The CDR3 nucleotides are TGTGCCAGCAGCGACGGGACTATCACAGATACGCAGTATTTT. Translation: CASSDGTITDTQYF. This chain joins TRBV9 and TRBJ2-3, with TRBD2 matching over 7 bases. J was trimmed by 2 bases and V by 3 bases; bases with no gene match: 3. In germline, CDR1 is SGDLS, CDR2 YYNGEE. This CDR3 spans 14 amino acids.

The rearrangement links TRBV2 to TRBJ2-1; 9 bases map to TRBD1. The CDR3 is made up of 17 amino acids. The junction had 12 bases not matched to a gene; V was cut back by 5 bases and J by 4 bases. Germline CDR1 reads SNHLY; CDR2 reads FYNNEI. CDR3 region: CASSSGTGRVNYNEQFF. In DNA, the CDR3 is TGTGCCAGCAGTTCCGGGACAGGGAGAGTAAATTACAATGAGCAGTTCTTC.

This clone was observed a few times. V usage is TRBV5-1 and J usage is TRBJ2-7; the D is unclear. There are 17 residues in the CDR3. V lost 1 base to trimming and J lost 0 bases, with 17 bases between them. Germline V CDR1 and CDR2: SGHRS, YFSETQ. CDR3 sequence: CASSLRLAPPNSYEQYV. In nucleotides, the CDR3 is TGCGCCAGCAGCTTGCGCCTTGCGCCACCCAACTCCTACGAGCAGTACGTC.

The V call is TRBV19, the J call TRBJ1-5; 9 positions match TRBD1. The CDR3 loop spans 13 amino acids. Germline V gives CDR1 LNHDA, CDR2 SQIVND (reference sequence). Germline trimming cut 5 bases from V and 9 bases from J; bases unmatched to any gene: 5. The CDR3: CASSDRGLRPQHF. The CDR3 nucleotides are TGTGCCAGTAGTGACAGGGGGTTACGGCCCCAGCATTTT.

The V call is TRBV28, the J call TRBJ1-5; tentative D call: TRBD1 (6 bases). Between the trimmed V and J ends, which lost 5 bases and 7 bases, there was a span of 15 bases. CDR1 and CDR2 from the germline V gene are MDHEN and SYDVKM. This CDR3 is built from 14 residues. The CDR3 bases are TGTGCCAGCAGTCCCCCGGGGGGCGGGCAGCCCCAGCATTTT. Protein product: CASSPPGGGQPQHF.

This rearrangement joins TRBV3-1 (or the pseudogene TRBV3-2) to TRBJ2-1; weak D call: TRBD2 (7 bases). This CDR3 region has 15 residues. Trimming took 0 bases from V and 7 from J, leaving 13 bases between them. The germline CDR1 and CDR2 sequences are LGHDT and YNNKEL (reference sequence). Here the CDR3 DNA reads TGTGCCAGCAGCCAAGATTGGGGGGGGCTTAATGAGCAGTTCTTC. It codes for CASSQDWGGLNEQFF.

The chain uses TRBV3-1 (or the pseudogene TRBV3-2) and TRBJ2-1; TRBD2 matches at 11 bases. The CDR3 contains 15 residues. CDR1 LGHDT and CDR2 YNNKEL come from the germline V gene (reference sequence). Unmatched junction bases numbered 11, after V lost 6 bases and J lost 10 bases. The CDR3 loop is CASRVAGGAYGEQFF. The DNA of the CDR3 is TGTGCCAGCAGGGTAGCGGGGGGGGCCTACGGAGAGCAGTTCTTC.

As concerns this clone: This may stem from a read error, because a much larger clone lies one nucleotide away. The gene calls are TRBV7-9 and TRBJ1-2; D remains unclear. The V gene lost 3 bases and the J gene lost 8 bases, with 13 bases spanning the gap. CDR1 is SEHNR, CDR2 FQNEAQ, per germline (reference sequence). CDR3 length: 13 residues. The CDR3 DNA sequence: TGTGCCAGCAGCTTCCGACTGGGTGGGGGCTACACCTTC. Amino acid sequence: CASSFRLGGGYTF. The full variable domain, rest sourced from reference TRBV7-9 and TRBJ1-2, is DTGVSQNPRHKITKRGQNVTFRCDPISEHNRLYWYRQTLGQGPEFLTYFQNEAQLEKSRLLSDRFSAERPKGSFSTLEIQRTEQGDSAMYLCASSFRLGGGYTFGSGTRLTVV.

This clone has a single count. The J gene is TRBJ2-5, the V gene TRBV4-1, with a weak D call TRBD1 (6 bases). The V gene lost 4 bases and the J gene lost 2 bases, with 29 bases spanning the gap. The CDR3 covers 20 residues. Germline assignment: CDR1 MGHRA and CDR2 YSYEKL. CDR3 protein: CASSPGPPIPSGTLQETQYF. Written as DNA, the CDR3 is TGCGCCAGCAGCCCGGGGCCGCCCATTCCCTCCGGGACATTACAAGAGACCCAGTACTTC.

On this clone: This sample includes further DNA sequences coding for the same CDR3. The V gene is TRBV5-1, the J gene TRBJ2-3, with TRBD2 matching over 7 bases. V shed 2 bases, J shed 2 bases, and the junction held 5 bases outside the gene matches. The CDR3 runs to 15 residues. From germline, CDR1 is SGHRS and CDR2 YFSETQ. The DNA of the CDR3 is TGCGCCAGCAGCTTAGGAGCGGGGAACACAGATACGCAGTATTTT. It is translated as CASSLGAGNTDTQYF.

The chain is built from TRBV24-1 and TRBJ2-3; the match to TRBD1 covers 8 bases. Germline CDR1 and CDR2: KGHDR and SFDVKD. The V segment lost 0 bases and the J segment 4 bases; nucleotides outside the gene matches: 8. This CDR3 region has 17 residues. The CDR3 loop reads CATSDLSDRGGPDTQYF. CDR3 sequence (DNA): TGTGCCACCAGTGATTTGTCCGACAGGGGAGGCCCAGATACGCAGTATTTT.

In this sample, this clone turned up a few times. The chain employs TRBV29-1 and TRBJ1-1, with 8 nucleotides matching TRBD1. The junction had 9 bases not matched to a gene; V was cut back by 4 bases and J by 11 bases. The germline V gene encodes CDR1 SQVTM and CDR2 ANQGSEA. This CDR3 is 12 amino acids long. Here the CDR3 reads CSVVGQGARAFF. CDR3 in DNA: TGCAGCGTTGTTGGGCAGGGGGCGCGGGCTTTCTTT.

This chain joins TRBV6-5 and TRBJ2-3; 12 bases line up with TRBD1. The J segment lost 4 bases and the V segment lost 6 bases, leaving 5 bases of the junction unmatched. CDR1 MNHEY and CDR2 SVGAGI come from the germline V gene. The CDR3 has 15 amino acids. This chain's CDR3 is CASRRGDRGPDTQYF. CDR3 sequence (DNA): TGTGCCAGCAGGAGGGGGGACAGGGGGCCAGATACGCAGTATTTT.

DNA for the CDR3: TGTGCCAGCTCTCGGTCAGGTTCAGGGTCCTACGAGCAGTACGTC. Protein product: CASSRSGSGSYEQYV. The rearrangement joins TRBV18 to TRBJ2-7; the D gene is possibly TRBD1 (5 bases). The CDR3 is 15 amino acids. Germline lookup yields CDR1 KGHSH and CDR2 LQKENI. V lost 6 bases, J lost 1 base, and 16 bases lay in between.

The gene calls are TRBV4-2 and TRBJ2-4; 7 bases are a match to TRBD1. CDR3 length: 14 residues. V trimming: 2 bases; J trimming: 8 bases; junction bases outside the gene matches: 6. Germline CDR1 LGHNA, CDR2 YNFKEQ. The DNA for the CDR3 is TGTGCCAGCAGCCAACCCGAGACAGGGTACATTCAGTACTTC. Residues: CASSQPETGYIQYF.

This clone was seen a single time. This sequence joins TRBV7-2 and TRBJ2-3; tentative D call: TRBD1 (5 bases). Germline V CDR1 and CDR2: SGHTA, FQGNSA. V dropped 5 bases and J dropped 4 bases, with 13 bases sitting between them. The CDR3 extends over 14 amino acids. Here the CDR3 DNA reads TGTGCCAGCAGCCTTCTCGTCAGGGCAGATACGCAGTATTTT. As protein: CASSLLVRADTQYF.